What follows are 30 T cell receptor beta chains derived from one specimen sequenced in a study of blood T cell repertoires in COVID-19. The data were produced by immunoSEQ multiplex PCR, yet TCRdb's version contains in-frame clones alone and is incomplete. The table has approximately 270,000 clones, 70% to 90% seen once; the top ten hold approximately 10%. The material sequenced was peripheral blood. These receptors originate from a woman aged 70-85 years with acute or convalescent COVID-19.

J is TRBJ2-5 and V is TRBV7-2, with D perhaps TRBD1 (6 bases). This CDR3 contains 15 residues. Germline values: CDR1 SGHTA, CDR2 FQGNSA. Trimming took off 1 base at V and 1 base at J, with 10 bases between the two ends. The DNA of the CDR3 is TGTGCCAGCAGCTTAGGGGGGACACTCCAAGAGACCCAGTACTTC. It yields the protein CASSLGGTLQETQYF.

This sequence joins TRBV9 and TRBJ2-2, with 9 bases lining up with TRBD1. V trimming: 4 bases; J trimming: 9 bases; junction bases outside the gene matches: 10. The CDR3 consists of 15 residues. Germline assignment: CDR1 SGDLS and CDR2 YYNGEE. For the CDR3, the DNA is TGTGCCAGCAGCACCCGGACAGGGGAGGGCCGGGAGCTGTTTTTT. This codes for CASSTRTGEGRELFF.

V usage is TRBV5-1 and J usage is TRBJ1-6; D might be TRBD1 (5 bases). Trimming took 0 bases from V and 10 from J, leaving 14 bases between them. This CDR3 is built from 15 residues. Germline CDR1 is SGHRS and CDR2 is YFSETQ. CDR3 sequence (DNA): TGCGCCAGCAGCTTGGGCTGGGGCGGTGACTCACCCCTCCACTTT. It yields the protein CASSLGWGGDSPLHF.

This clone was seen a few times. V usage is TRBV23-1 and J usage is TRBJ1-4; TRBD1 aligns across 7 bases. TRBV23-1 has ORF status, its function being uncertain. V lost 3 bases and J lost 8; bases outside the gene matches: 12. The CDR3 is made up of 16 amino acids. DNA for the CDR3: TGCGCCAGCAGTCACCTACCGGACAGGCTGACCGAAAAACTGTTTTTT. Translating it yields CASSHLPDRLTEKLFF.

The rearrangement joins TRBV20-1 to TRBJ1-4; D call uncertain. The CDR3 consists of 14 residues. Between the trimmed V and J ends, which lost 3 bases and 4 bases, there was a span of 12 bases. Germline V gene lookup returns CDR1 DFQATT and CDR2 SNEGSKA (reference sequence). The CDR3 region is CSASGGQLNEKLFF. DNA of the CDR3: TGCAGTGCTAGTGGTGGGCAGCTTAATGAAAAACTGTTTTTT.

V and J are TRBV3-1 (or the pseudogene TRBV3-2) and TRBJ1-2, with 7 bases lining up with TRBD1. The CDR3 has 14 amino acids. V lost 6 bases, J lost 6 bases, and 10 bases stayed unmatched. The germline V gene has CDR1 LGHDT and CDR2 YNNKEL (reference sequence). The CDR3 DNA is TGTGCCAGCAGACAGGGGACAGACAAAGATGGCTACACCTTC. Its protein product is CASRQGTDKDGYTF.

The chain uses TRBV24-1 and TRBJ2-1; D might be TRBD1 (6 bases). This CDR3 comprises 13 residues. Trimming removed 4 bases from V and 8 bases from J, with 11 bases in between. Germline CDR1 KGHDR, CDR2 SFDVKD. The CDR3 region has the DNA TGTGCCACCAGTGACGGGACAAGGGATGAGCAGTTCTTC. This gives the protein CATSDGTRDEQFF.

V is TRBV6-1 and J is TRBJ1-3; D not certain. Trimming removed 3 bases from V and 9 bases from J, with 18 bases in between. The CDR3 sequence is 15 residues long. From germline, CDR1 is MNHNS and CDR2 SASEGT. In DNA form, the CDR3 reads TGTGCCAGCAGTGAGGCCCCCGGCGGTAGAGGCACCATATATTTT. Encoded protein: CASSEAPGGRGTIYF.

As to this clone: At one boundary the junction diverges from the germline segment, which might be a read error. In DNA form, the CDR3 reads TGCGCCAGCAGTCAAGTCCGACAGGGTACGAAAACCGGGGAGCTGTTTTTT. It yields the protein CASSQVRQGTKTGELFF. This sequence joins TRBV23-1 and TRBJ2-2; TRBD1 matches at 7 bases. TRBV23-1 is noted as an ORF with a role that remains uncertain. CDR3 size: 17 residues.

The rearrangement uses TRBV2 and TRBJ1-1; tentatively, D is TRBD1 (5 bases). Germline loops: CDR1 SNHLY, CDR2 FYNNEI. The CDR3 length is 13 residues. Trimming removed 3 bases from V and 10 bases from J, with 15 bases in between. This CDR3 reads CASSDSRAVGAFF. The CDR3 DNA is TGTGCCAGCAGTGACTCCAGGGCGGTGGGAGCTTTCTTT.

The rearrangement uses TRBV5-4 and TRBJ1-2; D is possibly TRBD1 (5 bases). CDR1 SGHNT and CDR2 YYREEE come from the germline V gene (reference sequence). Between the trimmed V and J ends, which lost 4 bases and 4 bases, there was a span of 14 bases. The CDR3 is made up of 14 amino acids. The CDR3 sequence: CASSPWGRSYGYTF. The DNA of the CDR3 is TGTGCCAGCAGCCCCTGGGGCAGGTCCTATGGCTACACCTTC.

The chain is built from TRBV19 and TRBJ1-2; D remains ambiguous. The CDR3 length is 15 residues. Germline V gene sequence: CDR1 LNHDA, CDR2 SQIVND (reference sequence). V lost 5 bases and J lost 0, with 13 bases in between. CDR3 DNA sequence: TGTGCCAGTAGTTCCGAGGGTATCACTAACTATGGCTACACCTTC. It is translated as CASSSEGITNYGYTF.

The CDR3 nucleotides read TGTGCCAGCAGCCTGGGGCCCAACTCTGGAAACACCATATATTTT. Amino acid sequence: CASSLGPNSGNTIYF. The J gene is TRBJ1-3, the V gene TRBV7-3; D may be TRBD1 (5 bases). The CDR3 runs 15 residues. The germline gives CDR1 SGHTA, CDR2 FQGTGA. Trimming removed 5 bases from V and 0 bases from J, with 11 bases in between. The whole variable domain, remainder taken from reference TRBV7-3 and TRBJ1-3, is GAGVSQTPSNKVTEKGKYVELRCDPISGHTALYWYRQSLGQGPEFLIYFQGTGAADDSGLPNDRFFAVRPEGSVSTLKIQRTERGDSAVYLCASSLGPNSGNTIYFGEGSWLTVV.

The CDR3 DNA sequence: TGTGCCAGTAGTATATTTTTCGGGACAGCCGGAAACACCATATATTTT. Its protein is CASSIFFGTAGNTIYF. This chain connects TRBV19 to TRBJ1-3, with 7 positions matching TRBD1. CDR1 and CDR2 from the germline V gene are LNHDA and SQIVND (reference sequence). The CDR3 spans 16 residues. J lost 4 bases, V lost 2 bases, and 8 bases had no gene match.

This rearrangement joins TRBV10-3 to TRBJ2-1; 7 nucleotides align to TRBD2. This CDR3 spans 17 amino acids. The germline V gene encodes CDR1 ENHRY and CDR2 SYGVKD. Losses at the gene ends were 0 bases for V and 0 bases for J; bases not matched to a gene: 5. The DNA of the CDR3 is TGTGCCATCAGTGAGTCGCCAGCGGGGACCTCCTACAATGAGCAGTTCTTC. Translated, it gives CAISESPAGTSYNEQFF.

This chain connects TRBV6-5 to TRBJ1-1; unclear D gene. The CDR3 loop spans 14 amino acids. V dropped 4 bases and J dropped 2 bases, with 11 bases sitting between them. Germline V gene data show CDR1 as MNHEY and CDR2 as SVGAGI. CDR3 region: CASSFSEGNTEAFF. The CDR3 DNA sequence: TGTGCCAGCAGTTTCTCAGAGGGCAACACTGAAGCTTTCTTT.

The CDR3 region is CASSEGTPRGYTF. In DNA, the CDR3 is TGTGCCAGCAGTGAAGGAACGCCTAGAGGCTACACCTTC. The rearrangement joins TRBV2 to TRBJ1-2; D is unclear. Per germline, CDR1 SNHLY and CDR2 FYNNEI. The CDR3 contains 13 residues. V lost 1 base, J lost 8 bases, and 11 bases lay in between. Drawing the rest from reference TRBV2 and TRBJ1-2, the complete variable domain is EPEVTQTPSHQVTQMGQEVILRCVPISNHLYFYWYRQILGQKVEFLVSFYNNEISEKSEIFDDQFSVERPDGSNFTLKIRSTKLEDSAMYFCASSEGTPRGYTFGSGTRLTVV.

The chain's CDR3 is CASSQDVGRNQPQHF. CDR3 nucleotides: TGTGCCAGCAGCCAAGATGTGGGGAGGAATCAGCCCCAGCATTTT. This chain connects TRBV3-1 (or the pseudogene TRBV3-2) to TRBJ1-5; D gene uncertain. V was cut by 0 bases and J by 4 bases, with 10 bases left in between. The length of the CDR3 is 15 residues. CDR1 and CDR2 (germline): LGHDT, YNNKEL (reference sequence).

The V and J genes are TRBV28 and TRBJ2-5, with 12 nucleotides matching TRBD1. Unmatched junction bases numbered 9, after V lost 8 bases and J lost 5 bases. The germline CDR1 and CDR2 sequences are MDHEN and SYDVKM. The CDR3 is 15 amino acids. For the CDR3, the DNA is TGTGCCAGCCTATCGGGACAGGGGGCTCGGGAGACCCAGTACTTC. This gives the protein CASLSGQGARETQYF.

V and J are TRBV3-1 (or the pseudogene TRBV3-2) and TRBJ2-7, with TRBD1 as a possible D gene (6 bases). The CDR3 loop spans 14 amino acids. V lost 0 bases and J lost 6, with 12 bases in between. Germline lookup yields CDR1 LGHDT and CDR2 YNNKEL (reference sequence). The CDR3 protein is CASSQETGLREQYF. The CDR3 nucleotides read TGTGCCAGCAGCCAAGAAACAGGGCTCCGCGAGCAGTACTTC.

This clone was observed a few times. The CDR3 DNA sequence: TGTGCCAGCAGCCCTCCCGGCACCGGGGAGCTGTTTTTT. Translated, it gives CASSPPGTGELFF. The chain uses TRBV11-3 and TRBJ2-2; D is uncertain. The CDR3 has 13 residues. Germline V lookup: CDR1 SGHNT, CDR2 YENEEA. V lost 5 bases and J 4 bases, leaving 8 bases between the germline ends.

The table lists this clone with a few counts. The gene calls are TRBV6-5 and TRBJ1-2; 10 positions agree with TRBD1. Trimming removed 4 bases from V and 5 bases from J; junction bases left unmatched: 7. Looked up from germline, CDR1 is MNHEY and CDR2 is SVGAGI. The CDR3 loop spans 15 amino acids. The CDR3 here is CASSSPGQGFYGYTF. Here the CDR3 DNA reads TGTGCCAGCAGTTCCCCGGGACAGGGGTTTTATGGCTACACCTTC.

The chain uses TRBV19 and TRBJ1-4; 10 nucleotides align to TRBD1. This CDR3 comprises 15 residues. With V trimmed by 4 bases and J by 7 bases, 6 bases remained unmatched. CDR1 and CDR2 (germline): LNHDA, SQIVND (reference sequence). Here the CDR3 reads CASSTRTGGGEKLFF. DNA for the CDR3: TGTGCCAGTAGTACCCGGACAGGGGGAGGTGAAAAACTGTTTTTT.

This clone was seen only a few times. This chain's CDR3 is CASSLAGLYEQYF. CDR3 DNA sequence: TGTGCCAGCAGCTTAGCGGGGCTTTACGAGCAGTACTTC. The chain carries TRBV7-2 and TRBJ2-7, with a tentative D call TRBD1 (5 bases). This CDR3 spans 13 amino acids. CDR1 and CDR2 (germline): SGHTA, FQGNSA. Trimming pared 0 bases from V and 4 bases from J, leaving 7 bases between.

The chain uses TRBV5-6 and TRBJ2-5; the match to TRBD2 covers 7 bases. Germline assignment: CDR1 SGHDT and CDR2 YYEEEE. J lost 3 bases, V lost 3 bases, and 2 bases had no gene match. CDR3 length equals 13 residues. CDR3 in amino acids: CASSWAGEETQYF. The DNA of the CDR3 is TGTGCCAGCAGCTGGGCGGGGGAAGAGACCCAGTACTTC.

The CDR3 DNA reads as TGTGCCAGCTCACCGGGGAGGCCTCCCACAGATACGCAGTATTTT. Translation: CASSPGRPPTDTQYF. The chain couples TRBV18 to TRBJ2-3; a possible D gene is TRBD2 (6 bases). This CDR3 has 15 amino acids. V was trimmed by 3 bases and J by 2 bases, leaving 12 bases between them. CDR1 is KGHSH and CDR2 is LQKENI in the germline V gene.

The chain employs TRBV19 and TRBJ1-1, with TRBD1 matching 7 bases. After removal of 2 bases from V and 1 base from J, the junction contained 4 bases not matched to a gene. Germline values: CDR1 LNHDA, CDR2 SQIVND (reference sequence). The CDR3 has 15 residues. The CDR3 here is CASSIKNRGNTEAFF. Written as DNA, the CDR3 is TGTGCCAGTAGTATAAAAAACAGGGGGAACACTGAAGCTTTCTTT.

The chain recombines TRBV20-1 with TRBJ2-5; 7 nucleotides agree with TRBD1. Germline CDR1 is DFQATT and CDR2 is SNEGSKA (reference sequence). V lost 6 bases to trimming and J lost 5 bases; unmatched junction nucleotides: 9. This CDR3 spans 13 amino acids. CDR3 in amino acids: CSASHDREETQYF. CDR3 bases: TGCAGTGCCAGTCACGACAGGGAGGAGACCCAGTACTTC.

V usage is TRBV5-1 and J usage is TRBJ2-3; 7 positions agree with TRBD1. V lost 0 bases to trimming and J lost 0 bases; unmatched junction nucleotides: 4. There are 16 residues in the CDR3. Germline V gives CDR1 SGHRS, CDR2 YFSETQ. CDR3 residues: CASSLGQGSSTDTQYF. The CDR3, as DNA: TGCGCCAGCAGCTTGGGACAGGGTTCTAGCACAGATACGCAGTATTTT.

V is TRBV7-3 and J is TRBJ1-2; 9 bases map to TRBD1. This CDR3 is 14 amino acids long. V was clipped by 5 bases and J by 5 bases; unmatched bases: 6. Germline CDR1 reads SGHTA; CDR2 reads FQGTGA. CDR3 loop: CASSQGTGQYGYTF. In nucleotides, the CDR3 is TGTGCCAGCAGCCAGGGGACAGGGCAGTATGGCTACACCTTC. Drawing the rest from reference TRBV7-3 and TRBJ1-2, the complete variable domain is GAGVSQTPSNKVTEKGKYVELRCDPISGHTALYWYRQSLGQGPEFLIYFQGTGAADDSGLPNDRFFAVRPEGSVSTLKIQRTERGDSAVYLCASSQGTGQYGYTFGSGTRLTVV.